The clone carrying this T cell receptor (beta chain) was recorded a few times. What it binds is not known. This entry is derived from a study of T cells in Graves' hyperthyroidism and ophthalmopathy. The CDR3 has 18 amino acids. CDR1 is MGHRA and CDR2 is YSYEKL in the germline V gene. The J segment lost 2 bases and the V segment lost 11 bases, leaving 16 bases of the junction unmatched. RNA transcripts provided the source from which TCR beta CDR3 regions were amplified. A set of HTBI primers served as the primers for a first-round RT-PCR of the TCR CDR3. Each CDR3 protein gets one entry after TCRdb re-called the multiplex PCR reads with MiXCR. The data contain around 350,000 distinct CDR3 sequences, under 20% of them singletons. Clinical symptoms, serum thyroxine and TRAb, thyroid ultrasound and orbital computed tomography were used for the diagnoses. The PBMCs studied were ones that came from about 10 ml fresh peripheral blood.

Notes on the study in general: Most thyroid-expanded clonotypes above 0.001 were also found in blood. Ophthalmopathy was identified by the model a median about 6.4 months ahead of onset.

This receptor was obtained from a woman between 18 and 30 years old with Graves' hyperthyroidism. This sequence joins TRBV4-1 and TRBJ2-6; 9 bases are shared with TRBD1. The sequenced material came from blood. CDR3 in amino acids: CAPFSQGTGGAGANVLTF. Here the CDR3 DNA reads TGCGCCCCCTTCAGCCAGGGAACAGGGGGCGCTGGGGCCAACGTCCTGACTTTC.